Listed here is a single TCR beta chain. Its antigen is still unknown. These data belong to a study of cytomegalovirus exposure and HLA in healthy donors. General study results and limits: In a later analysis, productive TCRs from donors in an Asian-associated ancestry cluster reportedly carried fewer N-insertions than the cohort mean. The study had only CMV serostatus as immune exposure information. Later analysis suggested most CMV-associated TCR beta chains were HLA-restricted.

PCR primers comprised 60 Vbeta and 13 Jbeta primers. Sequenced by immunoSEQ multiplex PCR; TCRdb stores in-frame clones only, minus some. The data show about 210,000 clones, roughly 74% seen once. V was trimmed by 8 bases and J by 0 bases, leaving 14 bases between them. The CDR3 consists of 15 residues. CDR1 and CDR2 (germline): MGHRA, YSYEKL. The chain couples TRBV4-1 to TRBJ1-3; D call uncertain. Specimen: PBMCs. The sequence derives from a woman in her thirties in good health and CMV-seropositive. CDR3 DNA sequence: TGCGCCAGCGGAGTAGTTCGCTCCTCTGGAAACACCATATATTTT. It translates to CASGVVRSSGNTIYF.